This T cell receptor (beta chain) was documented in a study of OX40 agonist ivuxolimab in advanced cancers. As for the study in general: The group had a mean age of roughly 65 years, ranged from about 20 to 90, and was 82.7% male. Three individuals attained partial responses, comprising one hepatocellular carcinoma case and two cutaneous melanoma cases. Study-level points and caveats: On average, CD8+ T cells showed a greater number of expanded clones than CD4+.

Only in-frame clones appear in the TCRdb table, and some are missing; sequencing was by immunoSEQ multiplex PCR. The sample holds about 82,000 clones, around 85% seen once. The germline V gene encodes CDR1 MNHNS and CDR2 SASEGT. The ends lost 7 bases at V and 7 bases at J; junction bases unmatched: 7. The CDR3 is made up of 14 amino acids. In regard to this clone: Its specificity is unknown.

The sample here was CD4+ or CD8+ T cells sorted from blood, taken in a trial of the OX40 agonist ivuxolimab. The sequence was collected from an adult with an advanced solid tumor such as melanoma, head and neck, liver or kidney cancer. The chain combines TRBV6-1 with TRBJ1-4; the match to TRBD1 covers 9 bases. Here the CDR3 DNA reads TGTGCCAGCATGAGCGGGACAGGGAGTGAAAAACTGTTTTTT. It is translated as CASMSGTGSEKLFF.